This passage covers 2 T cell receptor beta chains from one sample sequenced in a study of CD8+ T cells in alopecia areata. RNA, once extracted, was reverse transcribed into cDNA for use as the sequencing template. The data were produced by immunoSEQ multiplex PCR, yet TCRdb's version contains in-frame clones alone and is incomplete. The table shows some 150,000 clones, with under 60% occurring only once. The sequencing used CD8+ T cells sorted from blood, collected at week 0. The receptor source for this set is a human donor with alopecia areata.

This clone was picked up one time. The genes are TRBV2 and TRBJ2-5; 7 nucleotides line up with TRBD1. V lost 5 bases, J lost 3 bases, and 12 bases stayed unmatched. CDR1 SNHLY and CDR2 FYNNEI come from the germline V gene. The CDR3 is 16 residues long. Here the CDR3 reads CASSSPLQGPEETQYF. The CDR3 region has the DNA TGTGCCAGCAGTTCGCCTTTACAGGGGCCGGAAGAGACCCAGTACTTC.

The CDR3 here is CAWTPGQGVYEQFF. The CDR3 region has the DNA TGTGCCTGGACCCCGGGACAGGGTGTCTATGAGCAGTTCTTC. V gene TRBV30 combines with J gene TRBJ2-1; 9 bases match TRBD1. The CDR3 spans 14 residues. After removal of 4 bases from V and 8 bases from J, the junction contained 9 bases not matched to a gene. Looked up from germline, CDR1 is GTSNPN and CDR2 is SVGIG (reference sequence).